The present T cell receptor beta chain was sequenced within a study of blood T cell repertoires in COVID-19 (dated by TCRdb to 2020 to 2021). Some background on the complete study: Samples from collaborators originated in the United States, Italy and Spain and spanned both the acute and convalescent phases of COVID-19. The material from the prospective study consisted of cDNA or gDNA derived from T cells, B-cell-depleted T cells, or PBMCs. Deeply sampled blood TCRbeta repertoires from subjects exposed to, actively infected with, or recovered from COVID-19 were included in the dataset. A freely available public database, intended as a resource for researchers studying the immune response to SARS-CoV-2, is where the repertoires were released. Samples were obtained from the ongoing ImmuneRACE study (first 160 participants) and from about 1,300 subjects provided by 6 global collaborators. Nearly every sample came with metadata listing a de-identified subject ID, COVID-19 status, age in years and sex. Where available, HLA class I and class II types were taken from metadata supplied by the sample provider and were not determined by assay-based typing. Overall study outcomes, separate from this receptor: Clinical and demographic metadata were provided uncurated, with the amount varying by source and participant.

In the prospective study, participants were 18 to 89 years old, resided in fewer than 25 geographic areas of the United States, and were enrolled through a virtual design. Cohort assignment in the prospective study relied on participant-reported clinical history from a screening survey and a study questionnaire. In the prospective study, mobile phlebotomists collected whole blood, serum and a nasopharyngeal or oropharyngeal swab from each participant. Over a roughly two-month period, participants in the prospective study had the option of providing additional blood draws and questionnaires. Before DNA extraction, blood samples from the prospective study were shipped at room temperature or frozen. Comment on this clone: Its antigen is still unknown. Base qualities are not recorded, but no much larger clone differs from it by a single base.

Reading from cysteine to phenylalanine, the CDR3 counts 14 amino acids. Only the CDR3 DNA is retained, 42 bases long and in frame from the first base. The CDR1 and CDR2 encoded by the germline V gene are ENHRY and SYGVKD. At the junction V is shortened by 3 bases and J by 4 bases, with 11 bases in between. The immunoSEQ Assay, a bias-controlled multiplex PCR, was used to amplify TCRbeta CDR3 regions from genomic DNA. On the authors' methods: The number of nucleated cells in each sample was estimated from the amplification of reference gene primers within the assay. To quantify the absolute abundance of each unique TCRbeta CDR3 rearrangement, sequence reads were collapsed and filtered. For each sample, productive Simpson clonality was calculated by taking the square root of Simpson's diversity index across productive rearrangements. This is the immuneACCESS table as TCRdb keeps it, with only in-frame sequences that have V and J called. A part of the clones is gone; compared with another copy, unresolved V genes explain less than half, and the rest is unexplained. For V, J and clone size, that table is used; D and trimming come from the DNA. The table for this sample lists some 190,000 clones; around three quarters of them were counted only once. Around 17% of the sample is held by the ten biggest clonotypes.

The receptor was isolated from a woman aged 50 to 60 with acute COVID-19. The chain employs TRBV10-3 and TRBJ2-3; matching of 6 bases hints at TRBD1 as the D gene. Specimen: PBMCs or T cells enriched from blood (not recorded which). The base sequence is TGTGCCATCAGTGACATGGACAGTTCAGATACGCAGTATTTT. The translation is CAISDMDSSDTQYF.